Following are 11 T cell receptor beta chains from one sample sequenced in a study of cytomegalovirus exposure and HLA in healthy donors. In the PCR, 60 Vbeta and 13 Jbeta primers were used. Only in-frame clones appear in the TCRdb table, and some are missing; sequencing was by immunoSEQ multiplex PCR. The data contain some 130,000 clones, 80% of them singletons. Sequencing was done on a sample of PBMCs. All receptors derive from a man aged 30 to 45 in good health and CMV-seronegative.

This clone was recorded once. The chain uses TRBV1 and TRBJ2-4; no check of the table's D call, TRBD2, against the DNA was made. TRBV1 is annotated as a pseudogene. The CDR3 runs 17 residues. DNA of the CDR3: TGCACCAGCCCCGGGACTAGCGGGAGGGCCACCAAAAACATTCAGTACTTC. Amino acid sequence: CTSPGTSGRATKNIQYF.

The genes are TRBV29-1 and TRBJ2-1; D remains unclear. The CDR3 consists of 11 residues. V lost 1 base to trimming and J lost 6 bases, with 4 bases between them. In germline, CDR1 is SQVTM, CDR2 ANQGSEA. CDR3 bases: TGCAGCGTTGAAGTCCGCAATGAGCAGTTCTTC. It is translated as CSVEVRNEQFF.

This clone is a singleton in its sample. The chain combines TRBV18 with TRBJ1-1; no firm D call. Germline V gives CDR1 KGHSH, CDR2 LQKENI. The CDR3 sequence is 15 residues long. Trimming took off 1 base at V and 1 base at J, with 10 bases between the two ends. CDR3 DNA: TGTGCCAGCTCACCACAGGAGGGTCCGAACACTGAAGCTTTCTTT. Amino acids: CASSPQEGPNTEAFF.

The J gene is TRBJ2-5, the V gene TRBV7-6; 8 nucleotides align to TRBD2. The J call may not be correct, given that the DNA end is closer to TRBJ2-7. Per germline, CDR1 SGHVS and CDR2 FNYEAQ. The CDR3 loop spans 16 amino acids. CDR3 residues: CASSLSSGLSSYEQYF. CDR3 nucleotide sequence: TGTGCCAGCAGCTTGTCTAGCGGGCTTAGCTCCTACGAGCAGTACTTC.

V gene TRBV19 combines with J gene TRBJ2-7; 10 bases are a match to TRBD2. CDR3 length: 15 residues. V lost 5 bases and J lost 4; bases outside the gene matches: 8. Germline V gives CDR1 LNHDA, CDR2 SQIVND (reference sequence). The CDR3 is CASSSRTSGLYEQYF. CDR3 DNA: TGTGCCAGTAGTTCCCGGACTAGCGGCCTATACGAGCAGTACTTC.

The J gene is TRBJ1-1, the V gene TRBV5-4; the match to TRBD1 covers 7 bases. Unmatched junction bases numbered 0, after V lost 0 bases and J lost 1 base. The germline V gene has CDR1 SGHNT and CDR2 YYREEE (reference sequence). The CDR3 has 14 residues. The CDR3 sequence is CASSLGDRNTEAFF. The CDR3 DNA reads TGTGCCAGCAGCTTGGGGGACAGGAACACTGAAGCTTTCTTT.

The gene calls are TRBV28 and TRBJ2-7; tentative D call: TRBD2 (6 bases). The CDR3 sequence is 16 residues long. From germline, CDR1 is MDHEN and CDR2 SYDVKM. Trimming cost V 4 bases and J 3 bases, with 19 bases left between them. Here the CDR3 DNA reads TGTGCCAGCAGTTCGGAAAGCGGGTGGACTTTCTACGAGCAGTACTTC. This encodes CASSSESGWTFYEQYF.

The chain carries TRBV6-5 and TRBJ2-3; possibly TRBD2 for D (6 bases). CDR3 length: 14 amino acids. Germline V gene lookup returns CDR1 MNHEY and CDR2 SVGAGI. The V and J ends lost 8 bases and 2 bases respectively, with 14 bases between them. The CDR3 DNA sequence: TGTGCCAGCGTCAGCGGGCCCAACACAGATACGCAGTATTTT. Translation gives CASVSGPNTDTQYF.

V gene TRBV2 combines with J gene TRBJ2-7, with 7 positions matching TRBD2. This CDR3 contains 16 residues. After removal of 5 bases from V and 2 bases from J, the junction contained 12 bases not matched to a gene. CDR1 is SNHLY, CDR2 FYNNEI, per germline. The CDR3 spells CASSPLGGSVTYEQYF. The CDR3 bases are TGTGCCAGCAGTCCCTTGGGCGGGAGCGTGACCTACGAGCAGTACTTC. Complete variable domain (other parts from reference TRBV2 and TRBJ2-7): EPEVTQTPSHQVTQMGQEVILRCVPISNHLYFYWYRQILGQKVEFLVSFYNNEISEKSEIFDDQFSVERPDGSNFTLKIRSTKLEDSAMYFCASSPLGGSVTYEQYFGPGTRLTVT.

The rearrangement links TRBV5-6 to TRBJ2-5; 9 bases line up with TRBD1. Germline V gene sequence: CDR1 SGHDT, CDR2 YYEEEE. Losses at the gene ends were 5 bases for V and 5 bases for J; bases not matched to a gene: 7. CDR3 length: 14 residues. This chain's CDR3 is CASSYRGRWETQYF. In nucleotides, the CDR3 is TGTGCCAGCAGTTACAGGGGGCGATGGGAGACCCAGTACTTC.

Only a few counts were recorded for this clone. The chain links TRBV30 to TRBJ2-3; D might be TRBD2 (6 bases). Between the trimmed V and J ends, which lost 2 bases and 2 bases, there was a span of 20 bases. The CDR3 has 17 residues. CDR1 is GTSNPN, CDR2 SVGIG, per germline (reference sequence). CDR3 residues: CAWSFGGLEFFTDTQYF. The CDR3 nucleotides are TGTGCCTGGAGTTTCGGGGGACTCGAATTCTTCACAGATACGCAGTATTTT.